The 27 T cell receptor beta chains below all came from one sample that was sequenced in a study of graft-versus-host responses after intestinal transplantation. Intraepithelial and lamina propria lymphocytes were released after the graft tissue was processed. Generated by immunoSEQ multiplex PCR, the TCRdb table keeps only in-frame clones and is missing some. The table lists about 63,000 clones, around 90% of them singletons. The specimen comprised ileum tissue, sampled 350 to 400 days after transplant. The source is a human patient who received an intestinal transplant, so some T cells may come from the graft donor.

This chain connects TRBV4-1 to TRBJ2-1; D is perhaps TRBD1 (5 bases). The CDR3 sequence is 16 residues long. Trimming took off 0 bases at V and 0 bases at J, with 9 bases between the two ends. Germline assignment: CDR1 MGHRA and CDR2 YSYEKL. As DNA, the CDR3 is TGCGCCAGCAGCCAAGATTGGACATTCTCCTACAATGAGCAGTTCTTC. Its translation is CASSQDWTFSYNEQFF.

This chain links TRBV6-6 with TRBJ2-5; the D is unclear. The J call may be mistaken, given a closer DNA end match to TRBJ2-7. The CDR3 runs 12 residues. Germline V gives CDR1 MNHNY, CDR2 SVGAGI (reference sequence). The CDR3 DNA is TGTGCCAGCAGTGGACGGAACTACGAGCAGTACTTC. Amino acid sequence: CASSGRNYEQYF.

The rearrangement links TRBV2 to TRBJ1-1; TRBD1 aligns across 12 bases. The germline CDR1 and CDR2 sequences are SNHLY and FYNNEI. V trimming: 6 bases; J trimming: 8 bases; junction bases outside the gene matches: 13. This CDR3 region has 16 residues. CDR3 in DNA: TGTGCCAGCAGCATCCCCGGGGGACAGGGGGCTTCCGAAGCTTTCTTT. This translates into CASSIPGGQGASEAFF.

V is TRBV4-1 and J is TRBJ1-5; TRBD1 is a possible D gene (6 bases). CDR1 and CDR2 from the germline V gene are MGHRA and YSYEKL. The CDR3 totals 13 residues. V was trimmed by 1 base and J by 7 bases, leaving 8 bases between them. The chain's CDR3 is CASSQGTAQPQHF. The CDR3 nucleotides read TGCGCCAGCAGCCAAGGGACAGCGCAGCCCCAGCATTTT.

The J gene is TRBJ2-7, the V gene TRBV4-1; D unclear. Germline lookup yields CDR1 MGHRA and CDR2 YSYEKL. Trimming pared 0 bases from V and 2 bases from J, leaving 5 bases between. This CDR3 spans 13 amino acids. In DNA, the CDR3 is TGCGCCAGCAGCCAAGATCGGGCCTACGAGCAGTACTTC. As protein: CASSQDRAYEQYF.

CDR3 sequence (DNA): TGTGCCAGCAGCTTAGGAGGGGGGACTGAAGCTTTCTTT. Its protein is CASSLGGGTEAFF. The V gene is TRBV13, the J gene TRBJ1-1; D is possibly TRBD1 (6 bases). Trimming cost V 0 bases and J 5 bases, with 7 bases left between them. The V gene's germline CDR1 is PRHDT and CDR2 FYEKMQ (reference sequence). The CDR3 contains 13 residues.

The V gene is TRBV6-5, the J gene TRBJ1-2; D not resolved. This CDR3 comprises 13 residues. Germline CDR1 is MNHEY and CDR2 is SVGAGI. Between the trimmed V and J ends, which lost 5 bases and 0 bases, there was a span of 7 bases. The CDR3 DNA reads TGTGCCAGCAGTCGAGAGGCTAACTATGGCTACACCTTC. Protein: CASSREANYGYTF.

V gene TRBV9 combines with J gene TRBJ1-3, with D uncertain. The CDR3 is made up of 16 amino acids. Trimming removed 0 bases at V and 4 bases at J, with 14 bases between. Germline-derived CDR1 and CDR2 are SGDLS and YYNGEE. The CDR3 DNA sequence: TGTGCCAGCAGCGTAGGGGCAGGAAGGTACGGAAACACCATATATTTT. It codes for CASSVGAGRYGNTIYF.

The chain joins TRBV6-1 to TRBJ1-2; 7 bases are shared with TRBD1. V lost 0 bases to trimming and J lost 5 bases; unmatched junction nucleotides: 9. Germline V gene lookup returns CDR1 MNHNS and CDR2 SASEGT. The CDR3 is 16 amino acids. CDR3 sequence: CASSEAPGTAAYGYTF. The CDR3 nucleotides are TGTGCCAGCAGTGAAGCCCCCGGGACAGCGGCGTATGGCTACACCTTC.

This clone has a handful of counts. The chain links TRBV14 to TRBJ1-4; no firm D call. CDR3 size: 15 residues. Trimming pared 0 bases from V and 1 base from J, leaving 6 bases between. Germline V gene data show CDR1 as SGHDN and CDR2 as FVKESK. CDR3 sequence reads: CASSQEGGTNEKLFF. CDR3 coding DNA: TGTGCCAGCAGCCAAGAGGGTGGAACTAATGAAAAACTGTTTTTT.

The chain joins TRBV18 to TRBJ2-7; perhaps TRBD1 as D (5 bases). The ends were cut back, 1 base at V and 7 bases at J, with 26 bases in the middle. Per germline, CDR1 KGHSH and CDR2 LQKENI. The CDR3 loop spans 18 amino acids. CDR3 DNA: TGTGCCAGCTCACCACTGGTTAACAGGCCGCCTAAAATATTAGAGCAGTACTTC. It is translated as CASSPLVNRPPKILEQYF. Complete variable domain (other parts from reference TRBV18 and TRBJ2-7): NAGVMQNPRHLVRRRGQEARLRCSPMKGHSHVYWYRQLPEEGLKFMVYLQKENIIDESGMPKERFSAEFPKEGPSILRIQQVVRGDSAAYFCASSPLVNRPPKILEQYFGPGTRLTVT.

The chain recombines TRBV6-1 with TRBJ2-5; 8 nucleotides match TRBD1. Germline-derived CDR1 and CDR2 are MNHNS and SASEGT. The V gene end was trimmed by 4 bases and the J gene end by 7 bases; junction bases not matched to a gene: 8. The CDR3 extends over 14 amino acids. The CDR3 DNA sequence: TGTGCCAGCAGTGGGACAGGGACGATTGTGACCCAGTACTTC. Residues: CASSGTGTIVTQYF.

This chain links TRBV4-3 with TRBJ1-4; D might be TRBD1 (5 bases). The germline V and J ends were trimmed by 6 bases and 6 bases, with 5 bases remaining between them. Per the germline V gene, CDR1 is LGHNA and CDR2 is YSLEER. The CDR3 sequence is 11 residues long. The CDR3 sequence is CASRGDEKLFF. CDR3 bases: TGCGCCAGCAGGGGGGATGAAAAACTGTTTTTT.

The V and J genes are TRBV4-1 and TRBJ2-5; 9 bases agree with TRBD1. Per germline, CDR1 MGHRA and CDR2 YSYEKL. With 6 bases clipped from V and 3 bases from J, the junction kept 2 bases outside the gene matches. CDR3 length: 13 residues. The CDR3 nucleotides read TGCGCCAGCAGACGGACAGGGGAAGAGACCCAGTACTTC. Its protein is CASRRTGEETQYF.

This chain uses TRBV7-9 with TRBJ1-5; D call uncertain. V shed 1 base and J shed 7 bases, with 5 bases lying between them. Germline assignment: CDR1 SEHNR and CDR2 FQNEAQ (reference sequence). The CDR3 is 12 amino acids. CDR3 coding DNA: TGTGCCAGCAGCTTAGTTGGGCAGCCCCAGCATTTT. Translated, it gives CASSLVGQPQHF.

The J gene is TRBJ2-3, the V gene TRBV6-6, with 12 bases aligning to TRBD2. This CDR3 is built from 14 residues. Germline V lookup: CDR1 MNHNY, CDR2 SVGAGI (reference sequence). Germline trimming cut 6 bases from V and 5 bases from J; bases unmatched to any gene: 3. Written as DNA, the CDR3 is TGTGCCAGCAGGCGGACTAGCGGGATAGATACGCAGTATTTT. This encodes CASRRTSGIDTQYF.

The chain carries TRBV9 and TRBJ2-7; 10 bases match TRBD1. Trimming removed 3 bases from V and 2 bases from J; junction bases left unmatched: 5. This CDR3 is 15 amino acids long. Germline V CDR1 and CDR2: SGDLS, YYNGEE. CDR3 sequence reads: CASSAGTGETYEQYF. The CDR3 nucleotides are TGTGCCAGCAGCGCAGGGACAGGGGAGACCTACGAGCAGTACTTC. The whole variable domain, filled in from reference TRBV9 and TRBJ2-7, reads DSGVTQTPKHLITATGQRVTLRCSPRSGDLSVYWYQQSLDQGLQFLIQYYNGEERAKGNILERFSAQQFPDLHSELNLSSLELGDSALYFCASSAGTGETYEQYFGPGTRLTVT.

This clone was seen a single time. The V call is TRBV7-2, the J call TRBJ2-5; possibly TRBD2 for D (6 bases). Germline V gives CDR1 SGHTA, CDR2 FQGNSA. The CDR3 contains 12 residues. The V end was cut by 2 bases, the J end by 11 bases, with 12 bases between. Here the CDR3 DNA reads TGTGCCAGCAGCTTACTCTGGGGGGAGCAGTACTTC. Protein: CASSLLWGEQYF.

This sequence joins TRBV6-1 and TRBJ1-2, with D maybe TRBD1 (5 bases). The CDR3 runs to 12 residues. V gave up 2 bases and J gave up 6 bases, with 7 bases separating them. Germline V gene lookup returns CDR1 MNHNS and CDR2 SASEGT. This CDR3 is CASSEIGDGYTF. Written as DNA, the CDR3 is TGTGCCAGCAGTGAAATAGGGGATGGCTACACCTTC.

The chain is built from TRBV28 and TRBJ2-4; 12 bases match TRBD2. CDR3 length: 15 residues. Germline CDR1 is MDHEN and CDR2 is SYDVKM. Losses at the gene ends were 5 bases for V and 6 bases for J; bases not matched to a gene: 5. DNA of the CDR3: TGTGCCAGCAGTACCCTAGCGGGAGGGGCAAACATTCAGTACTTC. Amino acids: CASSTLAGGANIQYF.

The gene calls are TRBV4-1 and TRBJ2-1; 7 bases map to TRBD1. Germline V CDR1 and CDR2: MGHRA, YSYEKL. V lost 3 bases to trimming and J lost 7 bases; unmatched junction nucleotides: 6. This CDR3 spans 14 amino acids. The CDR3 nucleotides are TGCGCCAGCAGCCAGGCGACAGGGATAAATGAGCAGTTCTTC. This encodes CASSQATGINEQFF.

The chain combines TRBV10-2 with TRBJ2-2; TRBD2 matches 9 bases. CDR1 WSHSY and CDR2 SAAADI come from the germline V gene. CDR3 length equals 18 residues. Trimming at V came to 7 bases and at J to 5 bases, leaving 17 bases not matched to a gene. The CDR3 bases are TGCGCCAGCACAGGATCTAGCGGGGCTACTAGTTTAACCGGGGAGCTGTTTTTT. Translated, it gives CASTGSSGATSLTGELFF.

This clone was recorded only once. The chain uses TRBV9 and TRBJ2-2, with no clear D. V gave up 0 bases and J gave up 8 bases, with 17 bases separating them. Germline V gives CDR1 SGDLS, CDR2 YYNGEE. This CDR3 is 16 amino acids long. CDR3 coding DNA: TGTGCCAGCAGCGTAGACCCTCAACCCCTTGATGGGGAGCTGTTTTTT. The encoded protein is CASSVDPQPLDGELFF.

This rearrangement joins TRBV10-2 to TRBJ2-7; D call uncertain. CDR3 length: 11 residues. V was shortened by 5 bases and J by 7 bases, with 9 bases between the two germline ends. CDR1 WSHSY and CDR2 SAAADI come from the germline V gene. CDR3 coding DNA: TGCGCCAGCAGTAGTAGCCAGGAGCAGTACTTC. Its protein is CASSSSQEQYF.

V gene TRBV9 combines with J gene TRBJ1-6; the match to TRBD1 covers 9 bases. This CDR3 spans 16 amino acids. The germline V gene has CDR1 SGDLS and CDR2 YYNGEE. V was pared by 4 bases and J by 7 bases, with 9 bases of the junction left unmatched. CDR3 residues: CASSQSPGQGNSPLHF. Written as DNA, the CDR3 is TGTGCCAGCAGCCAATCTCCGGGACAGGGAAATTCACCCCTCCACTTT. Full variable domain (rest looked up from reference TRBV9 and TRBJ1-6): DSGVTQTPKHLITATGQRVTLRCSPRSGDLSVYWYQQSLDQGLQFLIQYYNGEERAKGNILERFSAQQFPDLHSELNLSSLELGDSALYFCASSQSPGQGNSPLHFGNGTRLTVT.

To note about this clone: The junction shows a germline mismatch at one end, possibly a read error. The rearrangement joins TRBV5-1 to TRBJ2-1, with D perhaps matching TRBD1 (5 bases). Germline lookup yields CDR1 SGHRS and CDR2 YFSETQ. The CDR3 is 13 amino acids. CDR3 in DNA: TGCGCCAGCAGCTTCCGATGGGGCAATGAGCAGCTCTTC. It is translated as CASSFRWGNEQLF.

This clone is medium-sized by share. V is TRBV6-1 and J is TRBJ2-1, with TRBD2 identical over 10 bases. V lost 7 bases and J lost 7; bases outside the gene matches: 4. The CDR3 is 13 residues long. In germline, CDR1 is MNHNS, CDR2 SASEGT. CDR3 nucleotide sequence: TGTGCCAGCACATTAGCGGGGGGAAATGAGCAGTTCTTC. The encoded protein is CASTLAGGNEQFF.